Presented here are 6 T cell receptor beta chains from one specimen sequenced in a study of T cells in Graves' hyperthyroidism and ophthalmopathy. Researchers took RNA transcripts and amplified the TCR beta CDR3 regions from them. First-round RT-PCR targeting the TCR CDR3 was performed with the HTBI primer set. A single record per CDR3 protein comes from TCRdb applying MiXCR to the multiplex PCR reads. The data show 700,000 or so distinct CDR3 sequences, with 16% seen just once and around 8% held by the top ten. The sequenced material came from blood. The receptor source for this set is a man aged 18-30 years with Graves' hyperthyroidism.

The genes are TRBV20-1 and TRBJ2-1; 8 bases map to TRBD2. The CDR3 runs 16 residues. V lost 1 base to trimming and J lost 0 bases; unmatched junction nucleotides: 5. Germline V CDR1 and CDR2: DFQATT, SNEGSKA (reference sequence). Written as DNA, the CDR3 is TGCAGTGCTAGAGTCCCGGGAGGGCTCTCCTACAATGAGCAGTTCTTC. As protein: CSARVPGGLSYNEQFF.

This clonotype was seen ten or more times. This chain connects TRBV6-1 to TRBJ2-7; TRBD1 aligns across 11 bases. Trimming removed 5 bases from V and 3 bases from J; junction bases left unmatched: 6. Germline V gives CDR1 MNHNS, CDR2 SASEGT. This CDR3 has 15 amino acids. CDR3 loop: CASSPGTGGIYEQYF. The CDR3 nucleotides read TGTGCCAGCAGTCCCGGGACAGGGGGAATCTACGAGCAGTACTTC.

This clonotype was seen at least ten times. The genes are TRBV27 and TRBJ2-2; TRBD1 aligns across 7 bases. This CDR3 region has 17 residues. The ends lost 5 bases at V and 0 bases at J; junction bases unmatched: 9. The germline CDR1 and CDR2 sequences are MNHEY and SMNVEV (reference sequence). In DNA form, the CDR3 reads TGTGCCAGCAGTAGAGACAGGGCCTGGGCGAACACCGGGGAGCTGTTTTTT. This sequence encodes CASSRDRAWANTGELFF.

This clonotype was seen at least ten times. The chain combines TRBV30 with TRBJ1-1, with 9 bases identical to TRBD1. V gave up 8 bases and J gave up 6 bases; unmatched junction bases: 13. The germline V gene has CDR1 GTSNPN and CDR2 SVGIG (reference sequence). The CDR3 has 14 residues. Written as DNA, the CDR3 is TGTGCCGGCACAGGGGGCGGCGAGTTCGCTGAAGCTTTCTTT. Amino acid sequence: CAGTGGGEFAEAFF.

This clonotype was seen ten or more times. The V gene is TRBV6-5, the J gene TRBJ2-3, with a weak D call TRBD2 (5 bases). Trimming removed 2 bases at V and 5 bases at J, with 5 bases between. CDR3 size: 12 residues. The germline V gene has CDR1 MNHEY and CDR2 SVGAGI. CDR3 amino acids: CASSYEGDTQYF. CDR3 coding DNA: TGTGCCAGCAGTTACGAGGGAGATACGCAGTATTTT.

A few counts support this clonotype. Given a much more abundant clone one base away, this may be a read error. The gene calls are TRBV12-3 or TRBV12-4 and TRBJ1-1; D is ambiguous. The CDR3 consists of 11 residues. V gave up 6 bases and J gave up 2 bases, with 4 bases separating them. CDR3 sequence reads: CASRHNTEAFF. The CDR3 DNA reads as TGTGCCAGCAGGCACAACACTGAAGCTTTCTTT.